The sequence of this T cell receptor (beta chain) was determined in a study of shared clonotypes between healthy human individuals. The study, taken as a whole, reports: Clonotype sharing among donors was expected to depend on sequencing depth.

CDR3 length: 13 amino acids. V dropped 4 bases and J dropped 5 bases, with 12 bases sitting between them. Looked up from germline, CDR1 is SGHRS and CDR2 is YFSETQ. Note on this clone: Its target is not known.

Deep was the level at which the assay was run. Sequenced by immunoSEQ multiplex PCR; TCRdb stores in-frame clones only, minus some. The sample carries millions of clones, about 92% recorded once. The TCR originated in a man aged 18 to 35 in good health. Specimen: naive CD4+ T cells sorted from blood. Subset in this sample: CD45RA+ positively selected. The chain links TRBV5-1 to TRBJ1-1, with D maybe TRBD1 (5 bases). The CDR3 loop reads CASSAAGFTEAFF. CDR3 nucleotide sequence: TGCGCCAGCAGCGCGGCAGGGTTTACTGAAGCTTTCTTT.